Sequencing of this TCR beta chain was carried out in a study of blood T cell repertoires in COVID-19. Study summary: There were acute and convalescent COVID-19 samples, and they came from the United States, Italy and Spain. Sources were T cells, B-cell-depleted T cells, or PBMCs; the material itself was cDNA or gDNA.

Sequencing used immunoSEQ multiplex PCR; TCRdb keeps in-frame clones, though not all of them. The table has 200,000 to 300,000 clones, around 86% seen once; the top ten hold approximately 5.1%. Germline CDR1 MNHEY, CDR2 SMNVEV (reference sequence). Trimming pared 0 bases from V and 0 bases from J, leaving 14 bases between. This CDR3 contains 17 residues. Seattle cases were enrolled at active infection and followed longitudinally. Source material: peripheral blood. The receptor comes from a woman aged 55-69 years with COVID-19, enrolled during active disease. The chain carries TRBV27 and TRBJ1-1; a possible D gene is TRBD1 (5 bases). The CDR3 DNA reads TGTGCCAGCAGTTTATCGGGGCACAAGTCCATGAACACTGAAGCTTTCTTT. Protein: CASSLSGHKSMNTEAFF.